This T cell receptor (beta chain) was identified in a study of blood T cell repertoires in COVID-19. For the study at large: The study drew acute and convalescent COVID-19 samples from the United States, Italy and Spain. The analysed material was cDNA or gDNA that came from T cells, B-cell-depleted T cells, or PBMCs.

CDR1 is LGHDT, CDR2 YNNKEL, per germline (reference sequence). This CDR3 spans 15 amino acids. V was trimmed by 5 bases and J by 4 bases, leaving 17 bases between them. As handled by the study authors: Amplification from reference gene primers served as the basis for estimated nucleated cell counts. TCRdb keeps only in-frame clones here, not all; method: immunoSEQ multiplex PCR. V, J and clone size reflect that table, while D and trimming were determined from the DNA. Here the sample spans more than 200,000 clones, around nine tenths being singletons. The rearrangement uses TRBV3-1 (or the pseudogene TRBV3-2) and TRBJ1-1, with D possibly matching TRBD1 (6 bases). Sequenced input: peripheral blood. The TCR sequence derives from a man aged 18 to 30 with active or convalescent COVID-19. The CDR3 loop reads CASSGGGGLATEAFF. DNA for the CDR3: TGTGCCAGCAGCGGGGGCGGGGGGCTTGCCACTGAAGCTTTCTTT.